These 25 T cell receptor beta chains originate from one sample sequenced in a study of blood T cell repertoires in COVID-19. Sequencing used immunoSEQ multiplex PCR; TCRdb keeps in-frame clones, though not all of them. Of fewer than 450,000 clones in the sample, roughly 87% were seen once. Sequences were obtained from PBMCs or T cells enriched from blood (not recorded which). Source of these receptors: a man aged 18 to 35 who had recovered from COVID-19.

This clone was picked up one time. This rearrangement joins TRBV12-5 to TRBJ2-2; TRBD1 matches 11 bases. CDR1 is LGHNT and CDR2 is FRNRAP in the germline V gene. The CDR3 covers 19 residues. V lost 3 bases to trimming and J lost 3 bases; unmatched junction nucleotides: 12. CDR3 bases: TGTGCTAGTGGTTTTTTAGTAGGACAGGGGGCAGTTCACACCGGGGAGCTGTTTTTT. It encodes CASGFLVGQGAVHTGELFF.

This chain joins TRBV7-9 and TRBJ1-1, with a weak D call TRBD1 (5 bases). The CDR3 has 12 amino acids. V lost 3 bases, J lost 7 bases, and 9 bases lay in between. The germline V gene has CDR1 SEHNR and CDR2 FQNEAQ (reference sequence). CDR3 sequence (DNA): TGTGCCAGCAGCTTTCTCGACAGTGAAGCTTTCTTT. Its protein product is CASSFLDSEAFF.

This chain joins TRBV5-1 and TRBJ1-1; maybe TRBD1 (5 bases). The CDR3 length is 14 residues. Germline V gene data show CDR1 as SGHRS and CDR2 as YFSETQ. V lost 4 bases, J lost 1 base, and 11 bases lay in between. Here the CDR3 DNA reads TGCGCCAGCAGCACCGATACAGGGAACACTGAAGCTTTCTTT. Translating gives CASSTDTGNTEAFF.

This chain uses TRBV10-3 with TRBJ2-3, with 8 positions matching TRBD2. This CDR3 has 14 residues. The germline V gene encodes CDR1 ENHRY and CDR2 SYGVKD. The ends lost 8 bases at V and 0 bases at J; junction bases unmatched: 4. CDR3 amino acids: CAIGTGGSTDTQYF. CDR3 sequence (DNA): TGTGCCATCGGTACGGGGGGGAGCACAGATACGCAGTATTTT.

V is TRBV29-1 and J is TRBJ2-1; 10 bases match TRBD2. The germline V gene encodes CDR1 SQVTM and CDR2 ANQGSEA. V was clipped by 2 bases and J by 3 bases; unmatched bases: 1. The CDR3 runs to 14 residues. CDR3: CSVEKREGYNEQFF. Here the CDR3 DNA reads TGCAGCGTTGAAAAGCGGGAGGGCTACAATGAGCAGTTCTTC.

The table lists this clone with a count of one. The chain combines TRBV18 with TRBJ2-1, with D possibly being TRBD2 (6 bases). Germline V gives CDR1 KGHSH, CDR2 LQKENI. Deletions cut 3 bases from V and 6 bases from J, with 15 bases between. The length of the CDR3 is 15 residues. The CDR3 DNA sequence: TGTGCCAGCTCACCGGGGGGTCGCTATCGCAATGAGCAGTTCTTC. Its translation: CASSPGGRYRNEQFF.

This rearrangement joins TRBV3-1 (or the pseudogene TRBV3-2) to TRBJ1-5; 8 positions match TRBD1. Looked up from germline, CDR1 is LGHDT and CDR2 is YNNKEL (reference sequence). Losses at the gene ends were 4 bases for V and 6 bases for J; bases not matched to a gene: 8. There are 15 residues in the CDR3. CDR3 sequence reads: CASSRDQGAGQPQHF. The CDR3 nucleotides are TGTGCCAGCAGCCGCGACCAGGGGGCGGGTCAGCCCCAGCATTTT.

In its sample, this clone was seen once. This rearrangement joins TRBV25-1 to TRBJ2-7; 8 nucleotides align to TRBD1. V was pared by 8 bases and J by 6 bases, with 3 bases of the junction left unmatched. Germline CDR1 is MGHDK and CDR2 is SYGVNS. CDR3 length: 11 residues. The CDR3 protein is CASVDRGEQYF. The CDR3 nucleotides are TGTGCCAGCGTAGACAGGGGCGAGCAGTACTTC.

The chain couples TRBV12-3 or TRBV12-4 to TRBJ1-3; D is undetermined. The germline V and J ends were trimmed by 6 bases and 4 bases, with 10 bases remaining between them. The CDR3 runs 13 residues. CDR3 in amino acids: CASSPPRGNTIYF. As DNA, the CDR3 is TGTGCCAGCAGCCCCCCGAGAGGAAACACCATATATTTT.

V is TRBV28 and J is TRBJ1-2, with D unclear. V lost 5 bases to trimming and J lost 4 bases, with 8 bases between them. The CDR3 totals 12 residues. The germline V gene has CDR1 MDHEN and CDR2 SYDVKM. The CDR3 is CASSDLSYGYTF. For the CDR3, the DNA is TGTGCCAGCAGTGATCTGAGCTATGGCTACACCTTC.

Here the CDR3 DNA reads TGTGCCAGCACCGACAGGGAAGGGCATGGCACCATATATTTT. Amino acids: CASTDREGHGTIYF. This rearrangement joins TRBV7-8 to TRBJ1-3; the match to TRBD1 covers 7 bases. V lost 7 bases to trimming and J lost 9 bases; unmatched junction nucleotides: 12. The CDR3 is 14 residues long. Germline V gene data show CDR1 as SGHVS and CDR2 as FQNEAQ.

The rearrangement links TRBV7-9 to TRBJ2-1, with 12 bases aligning to TRBD2. The V gene's germline CDR1 is SEHNR and CDR2 FQNEAQ (reference sequence). V lost 5 bases to trimming and J lost 1 base; unmatched junction nucleotides: 9. The CDR3 is 18 residues long. This chain's CDR3 is CASSRLAGVKGSYNEQFF. CDR3 nucleotides: TGTGCCAGCAGCCGACTAGCGGGGGTAAAGGGGTCCTACAATGAGCAGTTCTTC. The complete variable domain, with remaining parts taken from reference TRBV7-9 and TRBJ2-1, reads DTGVSQNPRHKITKRGQNVTFRCDPISEHNRLYWYRQTLGQGPEFLTYFQNEAQLEKSRLLSDRFSAERPKGSFSTLEIQRTEQGDSAMYLCASSRLAGVKGSYNEQFFGPGTRLTVL.

The J gene is TRBJ1-6, the V gene TRBV2; tentatively, D is TRBD1 (6 bases). The CDR3 sequence is 14 residues long. V was trimmed by 4 bases and J by 7 bases, leaving 11 bases between them. The germline CDR1 and CDR2 sequences are SNHLY and FYNNEI. The CDR3 loop reads CASSVSRGNSPLHF. CDR3 DNA: TGTGCCAGCAGTGTTTCCAGGGGCAATTCACCCCTCCACTTT.

The chain recombines TRBV7-7 with TRBJ2-1, with 10 bases identical to TRBD2. Looked up from germline, CDR1 is SSHAT and CDR2 is FNYEAQ (reference sequence). The CDR3 is made up of 15 amino acids. The junction had 4 bases not matched to a gene; V was cut back by 1 base and J by 7 bases. This chain's CDR3 is CASSLGTSGKNEQFF. CDR3 coding DNA: TGTGCCAGCAGCTTAGGCACTAGCGGGAAGAATGAGCAGTTCTTC.

CDR3 residues: CASRVTGQTSPLHF. The CDR3 DNA is TGTGCCAGCAGGGTCACGGGACAGACTTCACCCCTCCACTTT. This sequence joins TRBV9 and TRBJ1-6, with 7 positions matching TRBD1. The CDR3 spans 14 residues. CDR1 is SGDLS and CDR2 is YYNGEE in the germline V gene. The ends lost 5 bases at V and 9 bases at J; junction bases unmatched: 8.

This chain connects TRBV30 to TRBJ1-2, with TRBD1 matching over 7 bases. This CDR3 has 12 residues. Per germline, CDR1 GTSNPN and CDR2 SVGIG (reference sequence). Losses at the gene ends were 4 bases for V and 13 bases for J; bases not matched to a gene: 12. The CDR3 coding sequence is TGTGCCTGGAACCTAGGACAGGTCCGGTGCACCTTC. Its translation is CAWNLGQVRCTF.

The chain uses TRBV28 and TRBJ1-2; 7 bases are shared with TRBD1. Germline CDR1 is MDHEN and CDR2 is SYDVKM. The CDR3 covers 16 residues. V lost 5 bases to trimming and J lost 0 bases; unmatched junction nucleotides: 9. In nucleotides, the CDR3 is TGTGCCAGCAGTCTAATCAGGGGGACTTCTAACTATGGCTACACCTTC. It is translated as CASSLIRGTSNYGYTF.

This clone was observed once. This chain connects TRBV25-1 to TRBJ1-1; tentatively, D is TRBD1 (5 bases). V lost 9 bases to trimming and J lost 1 base, with 21 bases between them. Germline loops: CDR1 MGHDK, CDR2 SYGVNS. CDR3 length equals 16 residues. CDR3 DNA: TGTGCCAGTTCCCCTTACCAAGGACAAGCGAACACTGAAGCTTTCTTT. Residues: CASSPYQGQANTEAFF.

The rearrangement links TRBV3-1 (or the pseudogene TRBV3-2) to TRBJ1-3; D gene uncertain. This CDR3 is 15 amino acids long. Trimming stripped 7 bases from V and 4 bases from J, with 17 bases between. The germline V gene encodes CDR1 LGHDT and CDR2 YNNKEL (reference sequence). CDR3 sequence: CASTLTPGGGNTIYF. DNA for the CDR3: TGTGCCAGCACCCTGACCCCGGGAGGGGGAAACACCATATATTTT.

The V and J genes are TRBV10-3 and TRBJ2-1; D not resolved. V dropped 0 bases and J dropped 4 bases, with 10 bases sitting between them. Germline CDR1 reads ENHRY; CDR2 reads SYGVKD. The CDR3 is 15 residues long. The CDR3 DNA is TGTGCCATCAGTGAGTCCGGGTCCTTTTACAATGAGCAGTTCTTC. This encodes CAISESGSFYNEQFF.

The rearrangement uses TRBV18 and TRBJ1-1; no reliable D call. CDR1 is KGHSH, CDR2 LQKENI, per germline. Between the trimmed V and J ends, which lost 3 bases and 7 bases, there was a span of 9 bases. This CDR3 is built from 12 residues. The CDR3 region is CASSPPPGEAFF. CDR3 DNA sequence: TGTGCCAGCTCACCCCCCCCCGGTGAAGCTTTCTTT.

The chain links TRBV12-3 or TRBV12-4 to TRBJ1-2; a possible D gene is TRBD1 (6 bases). CDR3 length: 13 amino acids. Trimming stripped 7 bases from V and 4 bases from J, with 13 bases between. The CDR3 bases are TGTGCCAGCACGACAGGACTGATCTATGGCTACACCTTC. Translating gives CASTTGLIYGYTF.

The chain carries TRBV3-1 (or the pseudogene TRBV3-2) and TRBJ2-1; 12 nucleotides agree with TRBD2. The CDR3 has 15 amino acids. The V gene end was trimmed by 1 base and the J gene end by 8 bases; junction bases not matched to a gene: 3. From germline, CDR1 is LGHDT and CDR2 YNNKEL (reference sequence). The CDR3 is CASSQGTSGIYEQFF. CDR3 sequence (DNA): TGTGCCAGCAGCCAAGGGACTAGCGGGATCTATGAGCAGTTCTTC.

Notes on this clone: One junction end disagrees with the germline gene, perhaps due to a read error. The chain combines TRBV11-2 with TRBJ2-1, with D maybe TRBD1 (5 bases). Germline values: CDR1 SGHAT, CDR2 FQNNGV. The length of the CDR3 is 15 residues. The CDR3 loop is CASSLGARTDNEQFF. DNA for the CDR3: TGTGCCAGCAGTTTAGGGGCCAGAACCGACAATGAGCAGTTCTTC. The full variable domain, with the rest looked up from reference TRBV11-2 and TRBJ2-1, is EAGVAQSPRYKIIEKRQSVAFWCNPISGHATLYWYQQILGQGPKLLIQFQNNGVVDDSQLPKDRFSAERLKGVDSTLKIQPAKLEDSAVYLCASSLGARTDNEQFFGPGTRLTVL.

The chain is built from TRBV19 and TRBJ2-7, with unresolved D. The germline V gene has CDR1 LNHDA and CDR2 SQIVND (reference sequence). With 2 bases removed from V and 1 base from J, the gap between germline ends came to 6 bases. This CDR3 region has 13 residues. The CDR3 DNA sequence: TGTGCCAGTAGTATAAGAGAATCCTACGAGCAGTACTTC. Translated: CASSIRESYEQYF.